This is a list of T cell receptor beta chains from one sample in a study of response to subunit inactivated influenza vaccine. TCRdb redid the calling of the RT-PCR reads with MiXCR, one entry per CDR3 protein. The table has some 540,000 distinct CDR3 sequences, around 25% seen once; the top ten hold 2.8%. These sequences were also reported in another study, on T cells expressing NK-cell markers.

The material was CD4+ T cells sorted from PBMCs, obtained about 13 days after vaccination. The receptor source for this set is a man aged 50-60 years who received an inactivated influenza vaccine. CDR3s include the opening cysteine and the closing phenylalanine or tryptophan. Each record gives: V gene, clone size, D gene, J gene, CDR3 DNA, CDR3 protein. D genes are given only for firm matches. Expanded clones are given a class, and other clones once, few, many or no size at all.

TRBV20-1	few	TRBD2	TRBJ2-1	TGCAGTGCTAGTCGGGGGGGGCACAATGAGCAGTTCTTC	CSASRGGHNEQFF
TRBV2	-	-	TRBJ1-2	TGTGCCAGCAGTGGAGGTGGGCTCGGAGGCTACACCTTC	CASSGGGLGGYTF
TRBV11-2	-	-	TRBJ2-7	TGTGCCAGCAGCTTAGGGTGGGACAAGACCTACGAGCAGTACTTC	CASSLGWDKTYEQYF
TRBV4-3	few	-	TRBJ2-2	TGCGCCAGCAGCCAAGAAGCGCGGGGGCGGACCGGGGAGCTGTTTTTT	CASSQEARGRTGELFF
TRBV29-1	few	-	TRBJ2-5	TGCAGCGTTAACCGGAACCGGGCAGGGAGGGAGACCCAGTACTTC	CSVNRNRAGRETQYF
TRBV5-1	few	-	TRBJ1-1	TGCGCCAGCAGCTTGGCCAGTTTCAACACTGAAGCTTTCTTT	CASSLASFNTEAFF
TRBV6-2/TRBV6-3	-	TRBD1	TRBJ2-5	TGTGCCAGCAGCAACGCCCTCCGGACAGGCCGGGAGACCCAGTACTTC	CASSNALRTGRETQYF
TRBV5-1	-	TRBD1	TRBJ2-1	TGCGCCAGCAGCTTGGTTTCAGGGCAACAGGGGGGTGAGCAGTTCTTC	CASSLVSGQQGGEQFF
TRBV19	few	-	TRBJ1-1	TGTGCCAGTAGTATTCGGGGATACACTGAAGCTTTCTTT	CASSIRGYTEAFF
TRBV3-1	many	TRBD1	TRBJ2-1	TGTGCCAGCAGTCCTTTGGACAGGGGGAATGAGCAGTTCTTC	CASSPLDRGNEQFF
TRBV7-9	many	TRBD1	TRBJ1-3	TGTGCCAGCAGCTTGCGGGACAGCCCAGCTGGAAACACCATATATTTT	CASSLRDSPAGNTIYF
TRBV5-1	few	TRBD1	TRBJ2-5	TGCGCCAGCAGCTTTATGGGACAGGGGGCTAAGGAGACCCAGTACTTC	CASSFMGQGAKETQYF
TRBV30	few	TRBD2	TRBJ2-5	TGTGCCTGGAGTGTCCTAGCGGGAGGGCCGGGAGAGACCCAGTACTTC	CAWSVLAGGPGETQYF
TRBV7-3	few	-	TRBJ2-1	TGTGCCAGCAGCCAGGGGGGGGCCAATGAGCAGTTCTTC	CASSQGGANEQFF
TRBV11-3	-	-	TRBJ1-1	TGTGCCAGCAGCAAGGCCCTGGGGGACACTGAAGCTTTCTTT	CASSKALGDTEAFF
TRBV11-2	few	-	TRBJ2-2	TGTGCCAGCAGCTTTTCCAGGGGACTGTTTTTT	CASSFSRGLFF
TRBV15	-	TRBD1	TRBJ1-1	TGTGCCACCAGTCATGGACAGGGTGTAGCTTTCTTT	CATSHGQGVAFF
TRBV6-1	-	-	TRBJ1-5	TGTGCCAGCAGTGAAGGTGCCCACGGTCAGCCCCAGCATTTT	CASSEGAHGQPQHF
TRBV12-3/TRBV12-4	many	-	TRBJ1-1	TGTGCCAGCAGTTTAGTGCGGGCTGAAGCTTTCTTT	CASSLVRAEAFF
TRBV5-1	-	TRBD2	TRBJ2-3	TGCGCCAGCAGCAGGGGACTAGCGGACACAGATACGCAGTATTTT	CASSRGLADTDTQYF
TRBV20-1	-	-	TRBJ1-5	TGCAGTGTTCCGAACAGGCGCAATCAGCCCCAGCATTTT	CSVPNRRNQPQHF
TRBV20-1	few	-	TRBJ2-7	TGCAGTGCTCCCCGGGACTCTTTCCACGAGCAGTACTTC	CSAPRDSFHEQYF
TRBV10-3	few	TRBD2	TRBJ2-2	TGTGCCATCAGTGAGATAAACGGGAGGGCCGGGGAGCTGTTTTTT	CAISEINGRAGELFF
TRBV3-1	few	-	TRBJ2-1	TGTGCCAGCAGCCACCCGCCCAGGTTTGAGCAGTTCTTC	CASSHPPRFEQFF
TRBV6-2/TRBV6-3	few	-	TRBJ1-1	TGTGCCAGCAGACGGTTCTTAACGGACATGAACACTGAAGCTTTCTTT	CASRRFLTDMNTEAFF
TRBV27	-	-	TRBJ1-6	TGTGCCAGCAGTTTAGGGGGTCCTAGCTCCTATAATTCACCCCTCCACTTT	CASSLGGPSSYNSPLHF
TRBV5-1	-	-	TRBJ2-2	TGCGCCAGCAGCAGTACACCCAGGGTTGAAACCGGGGAGCTGTTTTTT	CASSSTPRVETGELFF
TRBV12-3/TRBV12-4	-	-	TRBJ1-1	TGTGCCAGCAGGTTGGAGACTGAAGCTTTCTTT	CASRLETEAFF
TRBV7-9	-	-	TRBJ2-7	TGTGCCAGCTCAATAGGCCTTAACTACGAGCAGTACTTC	CASSIGLNYEQYF
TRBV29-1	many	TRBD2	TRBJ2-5	TGCAGCGTTGCGGCTAGCGGGGGGGCCAGTGAGACCCAGTACTTC	CSVAASGGASETQYF
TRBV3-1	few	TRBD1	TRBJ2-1	TGTGCCAGCAGCTGGGACAGCTACAATGAGCAGTTCTTC	CASSWDSYNEQFF
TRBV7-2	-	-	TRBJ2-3	TGTGCCAGCAGCTTACAGGAAAGGACAGATACGCAGTATTTT	CASSLQERTDTQYF
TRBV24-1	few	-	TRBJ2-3	TGTGCCACCAGTGGAACAGGGTACGATACGCAGTATTTT	CATSGTGYDTQYF
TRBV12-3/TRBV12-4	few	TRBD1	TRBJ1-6	TGTGCCAGCAGTTCCACTGGACAGGGGAATTCACCCCTCCACTTT	CASSSTGQGNSPLHF
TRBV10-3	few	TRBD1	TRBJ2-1	TGTGCCATCAGTGGGGCGGACAGGGTCAATGAGCAGTTCTTC	CAISGADRVNEQFF
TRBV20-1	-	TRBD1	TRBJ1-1	TGCAGTGCTAGACGCCGGGACAGGGGGGGAATGAACACTGAAGCTTTCTTT	CSARRRDRGGMNTEAFF
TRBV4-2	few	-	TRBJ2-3	TGTGCCAGCAGCCCGCGGACCAGGGATGGCACAGATACGCAGTATTTT	CASSPRTRDGTDTQYF
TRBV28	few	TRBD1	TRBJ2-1	TGTGCCAGCAGTCCCGGGGACAGATTCTACAATGAGCAGTTCTTC	CASSPGDRFYNEQFF
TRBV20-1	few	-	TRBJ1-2	TGCAGTGGTGTCGGGGGGCGGATATATGGCTACACCTTC	CSGVGGRIYGYTF
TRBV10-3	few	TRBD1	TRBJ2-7	TGTGCCATCAGTGAGCGACAGGGGGTTGAGCAGTACTTC	CAISERQGVEQYF
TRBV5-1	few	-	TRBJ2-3	TGCGCCAGCAGGACCGAAAGCACAGATACGCAGTATTTT	CASRTESTDTQYF
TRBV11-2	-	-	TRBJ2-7	TGTGCCAGCAGCTTAATACAGGGAGTCGCCTACGAGCAGTACTTC	CASSLIQGVAYEQYF
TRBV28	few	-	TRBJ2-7	TGTGCCAGCAGATCGACCCACTACGAGCAGTACTTC	CASRSTHYEQYF
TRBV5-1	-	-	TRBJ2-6	TGCGCCAGCAGCTTGGCGCCGACCTCTGGGGCCAACGTCCTGACTTTC	CASSLAPTSGANVLTF
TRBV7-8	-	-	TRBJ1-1	TGTGCCAGCAGCTTACCTGCGAACACTGAAGCTTTCTTT	CASSLPANTEAFF
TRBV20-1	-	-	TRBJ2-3	TGCAGTGCGGGGGACGGCACAGATACGCAGTATTTT	CSAGDGTDTQYF
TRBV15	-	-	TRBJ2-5	TGTGCCACCAGTAACTTGGCGGGGACACAAGAGACCCAGTACTTC	CATSNLAGTQETQYF
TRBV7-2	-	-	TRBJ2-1	TGTGCCAGCAGCCTCGAACCCGCTTACAATGAGCAGTTCTTC	CASSLEPAYNEQFF
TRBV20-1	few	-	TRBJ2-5	TGCAGTGCTAGAGAGGTCGGGATACAAGAGACCCAGTACTTC	CSAREVGIQETQYF
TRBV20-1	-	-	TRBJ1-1	TGCAGTGCTAGAGCCAGGAACACTGAAGCTTTCTTT	CSARARNTEAFF
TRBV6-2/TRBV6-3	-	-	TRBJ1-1	TGTGCCAGCAGTTACTCGACGTGGGCTGGCACTGAAGCTTTCTTT	CASSYSTWAGTEAFF
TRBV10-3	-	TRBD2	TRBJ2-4	TGTGCCATCAGTGAGTCCTCATGGGGGAGCGGGACCAAAAACATTCAGTACTTC	CAISESSWGSGTKNIQYF